This is a list of T cell receptor beta chains from one sample in a study of cytomegalovirus exposure and HLA in healthy donors. Measured with immunoSEQ multiplex PCR; TCRdb has only the in-frame clones, and not every one. The data contain some 150,000 clones, approximately 79% of them singletons. The material sequenced was PBMCs. The receptors were sampled from a woman between 25 and 40 years old in good health and CMV-seronegative. CDR3s include the opening cysteine and the closing phenylalanine or tryptophan. The D gene is left open where the match is weak. Size tells how often a clone was seen (once, few, many) or the class of an expanded clone, and some rows leave it out.

len	abundance	d_gene	v_gene	j_gene	CDR3nt	CDR3aa
14	NA	TRBD1	TRBV6-5	TRBJ1-2	TGTGCCAGCAGTCCCGACAGGGGCCGCCTGGGCTACACCTTC	CASSPDRGRLGYTF
15	NA	TRBD1	TRBV30	TRBJ1-1	TGTGCCTGGAGCCCAATGACAGGGGAGAACACTGAAGCTTTCTTT	CAWSPMTGENTEAFF
17	NA	NA	TRBV15	TRBJ1-5	TGTGCCACCAGCAGACCAAGGGACTACCGTCCCAATCAGCCCCAGCATTTT	CATSRPRDYRPNQPQHF
18	few	NA	TRBV11-2	TRBJ1-6	TGTGCCAGCAGCTCCTATGACAGAGATACCTTTCCCCGCCGTCCCCTCCACTTT	CASSSYDRDTFPRRPLHF
13	NA	NA	TRBV2	TRBJ1-5	TGTGCCAGCAACCGGGACAACAATCAGCCCCAGCATTTT	CASNRDNNQPQHF
13	NA	NA	TRBV6-5	TRBJ1-1	TGTGCCAGCAGAGCCACAGGGTTCACTGAAGCTTTCTTT	CASRATGFTEAFF
16	once	NA	TRBV27	TRBJ1-1	TGTGCCAGCAGTTTAGTTGACAGTGTGAAGAGGACTGAAGCTTTCTTT	CASSLVDSVKRTEAFF
14	few	NA	TRBV2	TRBJ2-7	TGTGCCAGCACTCCGACAGGAGTCTCCTACGAGCAGTACTTC	CASTPTGVSYEQYF
14	NA	NA	TRBV7-9	TRBJ1-2	TGTGCCAGCAGCTTAGATCCGGTCGGCTATGGCTACACCTTC	CASSLDPVGYGYTF
10	NA	NA	TRBV30	TRBJ1-1	TGTGCCCAGGTTGGCACTGAAGCTTTCTTT	CAQVGTEAFF
14	NA	NA	TRBV14	TRBJ2-7	TGTGCCAGCAGCCATCCAGGACTCTCCTACGAGCAGTACTTC	CASSHPGLSYEQYF
13	NA	NA	TRBV2	TRBJ1-6	TGTGCCAGCGGGGGGGACTTGAATTCACCCCTCCACTTT	CASGGDLNSPLHF
15	NA	TRBD2	TRBV10-3	TRBJ2-5	TGTGCCATCAGTGAGTCCGGCAGCGGGGTTGGGACCCAGTACTTC	CAISESGSGVGTQYF
13	NA	TRBD2	TRBV13	TRBJ2-7	TGTGCCAGCAGCTTCGGGGGGTACTACGAGCAGTACTTC	CASSFGGYYEQYF
13	few	NA	TRBV7-2	TRBJ1-1	TGTGCCAGCAGCCTATACGGGGGAGGTGAAGCTTTCTTT	CASSLYGGGEAFF
15	NA	NA	TRBV6-5	TRBJ2-7	TGTGCCAGCAGTGGAGGAGAGGGCAGCTCCTACGAGCAGTACTTC	CASSGGEGSSYEQYF
15	NA	NA	TRBV9	TRBJ2-2	TGTGCCAGCAGCGCCCAGACAACGAACACCGGGGAGCTGTTTTTT	CASSAQTTNTGELFF
14	NA	NA	TRBV9	TRBJ1-1	TGTGCCAGCAGCAACCCAAATGGGAGGACTGAAGCTTTCTTT	CASSNPNGRTEAFF
12	once	NA	TRBV6-5	TRBJ2-7	TGTGCCAGCAGTCGGACAGCCTACGAGCAGTACTTC	CASSRTAYEQYF
15	NA	TRBD1	TRBV5-1	TRBJ2-7	TGCGCCAGCAGCTTGAGACAGGGGACTTCCTACGAGCAGTACTTC	CASSLRQGTSYEQYF
15	once	NA	TRBV6-1	TRBJ1-6	TGTGCCAGCTGTCCCTCCCAGGGCTATAATTCACCCCTCCACTTT	CASCPSQGYNSPLHF
12	NA	NA	TRBV2	TRBJ2-7	TGTGCCAGCAGGTTGGACAGATACGAGCAGTACTTC	CASRLDRYEQYF
17	NA	TRBD1	TRBV5-6	TRBJ1-3	TGTGCCAGCAGCTTGGGAGGGGGCGTTATTCTAAGAAACACCATATATTTT	CASSLGGGVILRNTIYF
16	NA	TRBD2	TRBV4-1	TRBJ2-5	TGCGCCAGCAGCCAAGATCCCCCCCCTAGCGGCGAGACCCAGTACTTC	CASSQDPPPSGETQYF
15	NA	NA	TRBV27	TRBJ2-7	TGTGCCAGCAGTTACAGCCTAAGCAGCTCCTACGAGCAGTACTTC	CASSYSLSSSYEQYF
13	NA	NA	TRBV19	TRBJ1-2	TGTGCCAGTAGTTCCACCAGGGGTTATGGCTACACCTTC	CASSSTRGYGYTF
15	NA	TRBD2	TRBV5-4	TRBJ2-3	TGTGCCAGCAGCTTTCGACTAGCGGGGGGCGATACGCAGTATTTT	CASSFRLAGGDTQYF
16	NA	NA	TRBV7-2	TRBJ2-6	TGTGCCAGCAGCCGCCCCCCCTCGCGTGGGGCCAACGTCCTGACTTTC	CASSRPPSRGANVLTF
15	NA	TRBD1	TRBV19	TRBJ1-1	TGTGCCAGTAGTACCGTCGGGGACAGGGATACTGAAGCTTTCTTT	CASSTVGDRDTEAFF
14	NA	NA	TRBV6-5	TRBJ1-1	TGTGCCAGCAGGCCCGGTTCGGCGGTCACTGAAGCTTTCTTT	CASRPGSAVTEAFF
15	few	NA	TRBV7-6	TRBJ2-5	TGTGCCAGTGCGGCGGGGGCCCTCGGTGGAGAGACCCAGTACTTC	CASAAGALGGETQYF
13	NA	NA	TRBV6-5	TRBJ1-1	TGTGCCAGCACCGAGAGAACAGGACGTGAAGCTTTCTTT	CASTERTGREAFF
15	once	NA	TRBV6-5	TRBJ1-3	TGTGCCAGCAGTTACAGGTGGCCAAAGGAGGACACCATATATTTT	CASSYRWPKEDTIYF
16	NA	NA	TRBV7-2	TRBJ2-3	TGTGCCAGCAGCCCCCTGTCCAGGGCAAGCACAGATACGCAGTATTTT	CASSPLSRASTDTQYF
13	NA	NA	TRBV6-5	TRBJ1-1	TGTGCCAGCAGTCCCCCAGGGAACACTGAAGCTTTCTTT	CASSPPGNTEAFF
15	few	TRBD1	TRBV6-5	TRBJ1-4	TGTGCCAGCAGTGCGGACAGGGGTACTAATGAAAAACTGTTTTTT	CASSADRGTNEKLFF
14	NA	NA	TRBV11-2	TRBJ1-2	TGTGCCAGCAGCTTAGATCTTGGGTACAGGGGCTACACCTTC	CASSLDLGYRGYTF
14	NA	NA	TRBV2	TRBJ1-5	TGTGCCAGCAGTCGGAGTTATAGCAATCAGCCCCAGCATTTT	CASSRSYSNQPQHF
12	NA	TRBD2	TRBV7-9	TRBJ2-1	TGTGCCAGCAGCTTAGCTAGCGGGGAGCAGTTCTTC	CASSLASGEQFF
16	NA	NA	TRBV6-1	TRBJ2-2	TGTGCCAGCAGTGAACGTTTGAGGGTACACACCGGGGAGCTGTTTTTT	CASSERLRVHTGELFF
14	NA	TRBD1	TRBV7-6	TRBJ2-7	TGTGCCAGCAGCTTCGGGACAGGCTTTTACGAGCAGTACTTC	CASSFGTGFYEQYF
16	NA	TRBD2	TRBV18	TRBJ2-1	TGTGCCAGCTCACTGACTAGCGGGGGGGTATACAATGAGCAGTTCTTC	CASSLTSGGVYNEQFF
15	NA	TRBD1	TRBV6-1	TRBJ2-1	TGTGCCAGCAGTGCGGACAGGGCTTCCTACAATGAGCAGTTCTTC	CASSADRASYNEQFF
18	once	TRBD1	TRBV14	TRBJ2-1	TGTGCCAGCAGCCAAGATAGGACAGGGGGCGACCTATACAATGAGCAGTTCTTC	CASSQDRTGGDLYNEQFF
14	NA	TRBD1	TRBV7-2	TRBJ2-7	TGTGCCAGCAGCCTCCGGGACAGGGGCTACGAGCAGTACTTC	CASSLRDRGYEQYF
16	NA	TRBD1	TRBV5-5	TRBJ2-2	TGTGCCAGCAGCTTGGTTTGGGGACAGGGGACCGGGGAGCTGTTTTTT	CASSLVWGQGTGELFF
13	NA	NA	TRBV27	TRBJ2-7	TGTGCCAGCAGTTTAAGGGAAGGGGGCGAGCAGTACTTC	CASSLREGGEQYF
16	NA	TRBD1	TRBV6-1	TRBJ2-5	TGTGCCAGCAGTGTGTCCCCGGGACAGGTCCAAGAGACCCAGTACTTC	CASSVSPGQVQETQYF
15	once	TRBD1	TRBV19	TRBJ1-5	TGTGCCAGTAGTTCCTACAGGGGGCCCGATCAGCCCCAGCATTTT	CASSSYRGPDQPQHF
15	few	TRBD1	TRBV2	TRBJ1-4	TGTGCCAGCAGGGCTACGACAGGGTCTAATGAAAAACTGTTTTTT	CASRATTGSNEKLFF
18	NA	TRBD2	TRBV6-1	TRBJ2-3	TGTGCCAGCAGTGAACGGGTGGGGCTAGCGGGGGGAACAGATACGCAGTATTTT	CASSERVGLAGGTDTQYF
14	NA	TRBD1	TRBV27	TRBJ1-1	TGTGCCAGCAGCGACACAGGGGCTTACACTGAAGCTTTCTTT	CASSDTGAYTEAFF
15	NA	TRBD2	TRBV6-1	TRBJ2-5	TGTGCCAGCAATCTTATAGCGGGGGGGGTAGAGACCCAGTACTTC	CASNLIAGGVETQYF
13	NA	NA	TRBV5-4	TRBJ1-1	TGTGCCAGCAGTTTAGGACACAACACTGAAGCTTTCTTT	CASSLGHNTEAFF
17	NA	NA	TRBV18	TRBJ2-1	TGTGCCAGCTCACCATTAACGGGACACCCTCCCGGCAATGAGCAGTTCTTC	CASSPLTGHPPGNEQFF
15	NA	TRBD1	TRBV14	TRBJ1-1	TGTGCCAGCAGCCTCTTACAGGGGGGGAACACTGAAGCTTTCTTT	CASSLLQGGNTEAFF
13	NA	NA	TRBV11-2	TRBJ1-2	TGTGCCAGCAGCCCCGCAGTTATCTATGGCTACACCTTC	CASSPAVIYGYTF